This is a list of T cell receptor beta chains from one sample in a study of blood T cell repertoires in COVID-19. Libraries were prepared by immunoSEQ multiplex PCR; TCRdb keeps only in-frame clonotypes and omits some of them. Of around 99,000 clones listed, 70% to 90% are singletons. The material sequenced was peripheral blood. Source of these receptors: a man aged 45-65 years with active or convalescent COVID-19. Each CDR3 is given with its conserved first and last residue. A D gene is named only where the DNA matches it firmly. Expanded clones get a size class; other rows say once, few or many, or leave the size out.

d_gene	v_gene	abundance	j_gene	CDR3nt	CDR3aa
TRBD2	TRBV7-8	-	TRBJ2-2	TGTGCCAGCAGCTTAAGTTCGGGAGGGACAAATTCCGGGGAGCTGTTTTTT	CASSLSSGGTNSGELFF
TRBD1	TRBV3-1/TRBV3-2	-	TRBJ1-4	TGTGCCAGCAGCCAAGCCAGAAGACAGGGTCTTGGTGAAAAACTGTTTTTT	CASSQARRQGLGEKLFF
-	TRBV5-8	-	TRBJ1-5	TGTGCCAGCAGCTTATCCACGGGAGCGAATCAGCCCCAGCATTTT	CASSLSTGANQPQHF
-	TRBV6-5	-	TRBJ1-2	TGTGCCAGCACCACCGGTCAGGGGAACTATGGCTACACCTTC	CASTTGQGNYGYTF
TRBD1	TRBV5-1	-	TRBJ2-7	TGCGCCAGCAGCTGGGACAGGGGCGAGCAGTACTTC	CASSWDRGEQYF
-	TRBV6-2/TRBV6-3	-	TRBJ2-4	TGTGCCAGCAGTTACGGCACGGGGAGAGACATTCAGTACTTC	CASSYGTGRDIQYF
TRBD1	TRBV18	-	TRBJ1-5	TGTGCCAGCTCACCATTGGGGTCCGGACAGGGTACGGCTCAGCCCCAGCATTTT	CASSPLGSGQGTAQPQHF
-	TRBV2	-	TRBJ2-2	TGTGCCAGCAGGCGGACCCGGGAATACACCGGGGAGCTGTTTTTT	CASRRTREYTGELFF
-	TRBV5-1	-	TRBJ2-7	TGCGCCAGCAGGGGGGCTAGCTCCTACGAGCAGTACTTC	CASRGASSYEQYF
-	TRBV2	-	TRBJ2-3	TGTGCCAGCAGTGAATCCCAGGTCGATACGCAGTATTTT	CASSESQVDTQYF
TRBD1	TRBV28	-	TRBJ2-1	TGTGCCAGCAGTTTATTGGACAGGATCTCCTACAATGAGCAGTTCTTC	CASSLLDRISYNEQFF
TRBD1	TRBV6-5	-	TRBJ1-5	TGTGCCAGCAGTCAGAACAGGGGAAATCAGCCCCAGCATTTT	CASSQNRGNQPQHF
TRBD2	TRBV4-1	-	TRBJ2-7	TGCGCCAGCAGCCTAAGGACTAGATCGGATGAGCAGTACTTC	CASSLRTRSDEQYF
TRBD1	TRBV19	once	TRBJ1-3	TGTGCCAGTAAGGGGACAGGCCGGGGAAACACCATATATTTT	CASKGTGRGNTIYF
-	TRBV5-1	-	TRBJ2-5	TGCGCCAGCAGCTTGGCTAGCGCCCACACTCAAGAGACCCAGTACTTC	CASSLASAHTQETQYF
-	TRBV7-2	-	TRBJ2-3	TGTGCCAGCAGCCCGGGGGAGCACTCAGATACGCAGTATTTT	CASSPGEHSDTQYF
TRBD1	TRBV6-5	-	TRBJ1-6	TGTGCCAGCAGTTCCCCGTCAGGGGGCTTGAAATCACCCCTCCACTTT	CASSSPSGGLKSPLHF
-	TRBV9	-	TRBJ1-1	TGTGCCAGCAGCGTAGGCCCACGGGACACTGAAGCTTTCTTT	CASSVGPRDTEAFF
-	TRBV29-1	-	TRBJ1-1	TGCAGCACTGAGGGGCGGGGGACTGAAGCTTTCTTT	CSTEGRGTEAFF
TRBD1	TRBV7-9	-	TRBJ2-1	TGTGCCAGCAGGGGGACAGGGGTCAATGAGCAGTTCTTC	CASRGTGVNEQFF
TRBD1	TRBV7-2	-	TRBJ1-2	TGTGCCAGCAGCGTACCGGGACAGGGCCTCTATGGCTACACCTTC	CASSVPGQGLYGYTF
-	TRBV27	-	TRBJ2-1	TGTGCCATTGCGGACGGGAGCTCCTACAATGAGCAGTTCTTC	CAIADGSSYNEQFF
-	TRBV20-1	-	TRBJ2-7	TGCAGTGCCTACCGACAGCCTTTTCAGTACTTC	CSAYRQPFQYF
TRBD2	TRBV7-9	-	TRBJ2-1	TGTGCCAGCAGCTTATCGGCGTTGACTAGCGGGAGGGACAATGAGCAGTTCTTC	CASSLSALTSGRDNEQFF
-	TRBV25-1	-	TRBJ2-5	TGTGCCAGCAGTGGCCCGGGGAGCCCAGAAGAGACCCAGTACTTC	CASSGPGSPEETQYF
-	TRBV12-3/TRBV12-4	-	TRBJ1-1	TGTGCCAGCAGTTTTGGACAGAACACTGAAGCTTTCTTT	CASSFGQNTEAFF
TRBD1	TRBV27	-	TRBJ2-2	TGTGCCAGCAGTTCGCTAAACCCGGGACAGGGACCCACGAACACCGGGGAGCTGTTTTTT	CASSSLNPGQGPTNTGELFF
-	TRBV9	-	TRBJ2-1	TGTGCCAGCAGCGTAGGATCCCCAGGGCGAGGCGAGCAGTTCTTC	CASSVGSPGRGEQFF